This T cell receptor beta chain was retrieved from a study of early T cells in non-severe SARS-CoV-2 infection. CDR3 length: 15 residues. Germline-derived CDR1 and CDR2 are MNHEY and SVGEGT. Unmatched junction bases numbered 4, after V lost 5 bases and J lost 0 bases. Only a few counts were recorded for this clonotype. Each cDNA molecule carried a unique molecular identifier. TCRdb re-called the 5' RACE reads with MiXCR, one entry per CDR3 protein. The sample has 85,000 to 90,000 distinct CDR3 sequences, around 15% seen once. The receptor was isolated from an adult who was a healthcare worker with PCR-confirmed SARS-CoV-2 infection or an uninfected control (not recorded which). The sequencing input was whole blood. The rearrangement joins TRBV6-2 or TRBV6-3 to TRBJ1-3; TRBD1 matches 7 bases. For the CDR3, the DNA is TGTGCCAGCAGTCGCGGGACAGACTCTGGAAACACCATATATTTT. This codes for CASSRGTDSGNTIYF.